This is a list of T cell receptor beta chains from one sample in a study of blood T cell repertoires in COVID-19. Here immunoSEQ multiplex PCR was the method, and the copy in TCRdb shows in-frame clones only, minus some. Among around 41,000 clones listed, 83% were seen once. Specimen: peripheral blood. The receptors were sampled from a woman of 80 years or more with active or convalescent COVID-19. Each CDR3 is given with its conserved first and last residue. D genes are given only for firm matches. Size values are once, few and many counts, or a class for expanded clones, and some rows have none.

TRBV18	.	.	TRBJ1-2	CASSPREKDGYTF	TGTGCCAGCTCACCGAGGGAAAAGGATGGCTACACCTTC
TRBV20-1	.	.	TRBJ1-2	CSAESGYGYTF	TGCAGTGCTGAGTCGGGCTATGGCTACACCTTC
TRBV3-1/TRBV3-2	.	once	TRBJ1-3	CASSQSIPSSSGNTIYF	TGTGCCAGCAGCCAATCTATACCCTCGTCCTCTGGAAACACCATATATTTT
TRBV19	TRBD2	.	TRBJ2-1	CASSMGTSPNEQFF	TGTGCCAGTAGCATGGGGACTAGCCCCAATGAGCAGTTCTTC
TRBV7-9	.	once	TRBJ2-7	CATDGRGSSYEQYF	TGTGCCACCGACGGACGGGGGAGCTCCTACGAGCAGTACTTC
TRBV24-1	TRBD1	.	TRBJ2-2	CATSVRDRSTGELFF	TGTGCCACCAGTGTAAGGGACAGGAGCACCGGGGAGCTGTTTTTT
TRBV18	TRBD1	.	TRBJ2-2	CASSQQGARTGELFF	TGTGCCAGCTCGCAACAGGGGGCGCGGACCGGGGAGCTGTTTTTT
TRBV18	TRBD2	.	TRBJ2-1	CASSRRTSGTSNEQFF	TGTGCCAGCTCGCGGAGGACTAGCGGGACCTCCAATGAGCAGTTCTTC
TRBV2	.	few	TRBJ2-7	CAVTNPDSYEQYF	TGTGCCGTAACTAACCCGGACAGCTACGAGCAGTACTTC
TRBV30	.	once	TRBJ2-1	CALMEGWNEQFF	TGTGCCCTGATGGAGGGATGGAATGAGCAGTTCTTC
TRBV24-1	.	.	TRBJ2-1	CATSDFKSEQFF	TGTGCCACCAGTGATTTTAAGAGCGAGCAGTTCTTC
TRBV2	TRBD2	few	TRBJ2-7	CASSTLTSGRPYEQYF	TGTGCCAGCAGCACGCTAACTAGCGGGAGGCCCTACGAGCAGTACTTC
TRBV19	TRBD1	few	TRBJ1-5	CASSGQEHQPQHF	TGTGCCAGTAGTGGACAGGAACATCAGCCCCAGCATTTT
TRBV30	.	.	TRBJ2-2	CAWSGGHGELFF	TGTGCCTGGAGTGGGGGCCACGGGGAGCTGTTTTTT
TRBV6-2/TRBV6-3	TRBD1	once	TRBJ1-1	CASSNTPGSDRAAFF	TGTGCCAGCAGTAACACCCCAGGCTCAGACAGGGCGGCTTTCTTT
TRBV24-1	.	.	TRBJ2-2	CATSGLGSTGELFF	TGTGCCACCAGTGGTTTGGGCAGCACCGGGGAGCTGTTTTTT
TRBV27	.	.	TRBJ1-2	CASSLTQGYGYTF	TGTGCCAGCAGTCTGACTCAGGGCTATGGCTACACCTTC
TRBV7-9	TRBD1	once	TRBJ1-5	CASSPQGNQPQHF	TGTGCCAGCAGCCCACAGGGGAATCAGCCCCAGCATTTT
TRBV7-2	.	.	TRBJ1-2	CASSFFGGNGYTF	TGTGCCAGCAGCTTTTTTGGGGGCAATGGCTACACCTTC
TRBV20-1	.	.	TRBJ1-3	CSASTPSFGNTIYF	TGCAGTGCTAGTACCCCGAGTTTTGGAAACACCATATATTTT
TRBV24-1	TRBD1	.	TRBJ2-1	CATSDPRTGSNEQFF	TGTGCCACCAGTGACCCACGGACAGGGAGCAATGAGCAGTTCTTC
TRBV2	.	.	TRBJ1-5	CASRAGPTGGQPQHF	TGTGCCAGCAGAGCCGGACCTACCGGGGGTCAGCCCCAGCATTTT
TRBV20-1	TRBD1	.	TRBJ2-2	CSASDRQGANTGELFF	TGCAGTGCTAGTGACCGACAGGGGGCGAACACCGGGGAGCTGTTTTTT
TRBV5-1	TRBD2	.	TRBJ2-7	CASSLGTSGYEQYF	TGCGCCAGCAGCTTGGGGACTAGCGGATACGAGCAGTACTTC
TRBV6-1	TRBD2	few	TRBJ2-1	CASSAIAGFGANEQFF	TGTGCCAGCAGTGCCATAGCGGGATTCGGGGCTAATGAGCAGTTCTTC
TRBV6-6	.	.	TRBJ1-6	CASSSPGQGSSPLHF	TGTGCCAGCAGTTCCCCGGGGCAGGGGAGTTCACCCCTCCACTTT
TRBV27	TRBD1	.	TRBJ1-4	CASSSTGTVINEKLFF	TGTGCCAGCAGTTCCACCGGGACAGTTATTAATGAAAAACTGTTTTTT
TRBV19	TRBD1	medium-sized	TRBJ2-2	CASSIGTDYGELFF	TGTGCCAGTAGTATCGGGACAGATTATGGGGAGCTGTTTTTT
TRBV27	TRBD1	.	TRBJ1-5	CAPLRQGKGQPQHF	TGTGCCCCACTGAGACAGGGGAAAGGTCAGCCCCAGCATTTT